Shown below are 31 T cell receptor beta chains from a single sample sequenced in a study of neurological immune-mediated disorders. TCRdb ran MiXCR on the 5' RACE reads and lists one entry per CDR3 protein. Counted here are approximately 85,000 distinct CDR3 sequences, roughly 4.5% occurring once; the ten biggest clones make up approximately 5.8%. Time point in this sample: longitudinal time-point 3. Sequencing input: PBMCs. All receptors derive from a woman aged 60-75 years with multiple sclerosis.

This clonotype was found many times. The chain joins TRBV12-3 or TRBV12-4 to TRBJ2-7; TRBD1 matches 7 bases. The CDR3 consists of 15 residues. Trimming removed 6 bases from V and 2 bases from J; junction bases left unmatched: 10. CDR3 loop: CASRLTGISPYEQYF. The CDR3 DNA reads as TGTGCCAGCAGGTTGACAGGGATCTCCCCCTACGAGCAGTACTTC.

This clonotype has a count of ten or more. The chain carries TRBV5-6 and TRBJ1-1; TRBD1 agrees at 8 bases. Trimming at V came to 3 bases and at J to 3 bases, leaving 7 bases not matched to a gene. Germline loops: CDR1 SGHDT, CDR2 YYEEEE. The CDR3 runs to 15 residues. Written as DNA, the CDR3 is TGTGCCAGCAGCTGGACAGGGAGGCCACACACTGAAGCTTTCTTT. Translation gives CASSWTGRPHTEAFF. The whole variable domain, filled in from reference TRBV5-6 and TRBJ1-1, reads DAGVTQSPTHLIKTRGQQVTLRCSPKSGHDTVSWYQQALGQGPQFIFQYYEEEERQRGNFPDRFSGHQFPNYSSELNVNALLLGDSALYLCASSWTGRPHTEAFFGQGTRLTVV.

This clonotype was seen repeatedly, ten times or more. The chain combines TRBV7-8 with TRBJ1-5; no definite D call. Trimming shortened V by 2 bases and J by 0 bases, and 17 bases separated the two germline ends. This CDR3 contains 18 residues. Germline V gene data show CDR1 as SGHVS and CDR2 as FQNEAQ. The DNA of the CDR3 is TGTGCCAGCAGCTTAACTAACCTCCCCATATATAGCAATCAGCCCCAGCATTTT. Protein product: CASSLTNLPIYSNQPQHF.

In this sample, this clonotype turned up many times. The chain is built from TRBV12-3 or TRBV12-4 and TRBJ2-7, with TRBD1 as a possible D gene (6 bases). There are 15 residues in the CDR3. Trimming cost V 6 bases and J 1 base, with 16 bases left between them. The CDR3 sequence: CASRLTGGMSYEQYF. CDR3 in DNA: TGTGCCAGCAGGTTGACAGGAGGAATGTCCTACGAGCAGTACTTC.

This clonotype is medium-sized within its sample. V gene TRBV15 combines with J gene TRBJ1-6, with a possible D match to TRBD1 (5 bases). This CDR3 spans 18 amino acids. V dropped 1 base and J dropped 6 bases, with 19 bases sitting between them. Per the germline V gene, CDR1 is LNHNV and CDR2 is YYDKDF (reference sequence). The CDR3 bases are TGTGCCACCAGCAGAGTTGGACGGACGGCGGGGGGTAATTCACCCCTCCACTTT. This translates into CATSRVGRTAGGNSPLHF.

Many counts were recorded for this clonotype. This rearrangement joins TRBV18 to TRBJ2-1; no clear D. The length of the CDR3 is 14 residues. Germline V CDR1 and CDR2: KGHSH, LQKENI. V lost 8 bases and J lost 3, with 14 bases in between. CDR3 sequence (DNA): TGTGCCAGCATGCCGCAGACGGGCTACAATGAGCAGTTCTTC. Translation: CASMPQTGYNEQFF.

This clonotype was observed at least ten times. This chain links TRBV9 with TRBJ2-3; 12 bases match TRBD2. The V and J ends lost 0 bases and 6 bases, in that order; junction bases with no gene match: 8. Germline lookup yields CDR1 SGDLS and CDR2 YYNGEE. This CDR3 contains 17 residues. The CDR3 DNA reads as TGTGCCAGCAGCGTAGATCTAGCGGGGGGGTTAGCCGATACGCAGTATTTT. Encoded protein: CASSVDLAGGLADTQYF. Full variable domain (rest looked up from reference TRBV9 and TRBJ2-3): DSGVTQTPKHLITATGQRVTLRCSPRSGDLSVYWYQQSLDQGLQFLIQYYNGEERAKGNILERFSAQQFPDLHSELNLSSLELGDSALYFCASSVDLAGGLADTQYFGPGTRLTVL.

In its sample, this clonotype was seen many times. The V call is TRBV3-1, the J call TRBJ1-1; D might be TRBD1 (5 bases). CDR1 LGHDT and CDR2 YNNKEL come from the germline V gene (reference sequence). The CDR3 extends over 15 amino acids. V dropped 1 base and J dropped 1 base, with 10 bases sitting between them. CDR3 region: CASSQVPTGNTEAFF. CDR3 bases: TGTGCCAGCAGCCAAGTCCCAACAGGGAACACTGAAGCTTTCTTT.

This clonotype has at least ten counts. CDR3 in amino acids: CSARGEVQETQYF. The CDR3 bases are TGCAGTGCTAGAGGGGAGGTCCAAGAGACCCAGTACTTC. The chain links TRBV20-1 to TRBJ2-5; D possibly corresponds to TRBD2 (6 bases). The V and J ends lost 1 base and 1 base respectively, with 7 bases between them. Germline loops: CDR1 DFQATT, CDR2 SNEGSKA (reference sequence). This CDR3 is 13 amino acids long.

This clonotype was seen only a few times. The CDR3 sequence: CASRVTGGDEKLFF. The CDR3 DNA reads as TGTGCCAGCAGGGTGACAGGGGGAGATGAAAAACTGTTTTTT. The chain uses TRBV27 and TRBJ1-4, with 9 bases that match TRBD1. CDR3 length equals 14 residues. V lost 6 bases to trimming and J lost 6 bases; unmatched junction nucleotides: 5. Germline V gene sequence: CDR1 MNHEY, CDR2 SMNVEV (reference sequence).

This chain uses TRBV12-3 or TRBV12-4 with TRBJ2-1, with TRBD2 matching over 8 bases. Losses at the gene ends were 6 bases for V and 3 bases for J; bases not matched to a gene: 10. This CDR3 is 16 amino acids long. The CDR3 nucleotides are TGTGCCAGCAGCCCGGGAGGGGGGGCGGGCTACAATGAGCAGTTCTTC. Protein: CASSPGGGAGYNEQFF.

Ten or more counts support this clonotype. This chain links TRBV6-5 with TRBJ2-2; 10 nucleotides line up with TRBD2. The V segment lost 6 bases and the J segment 7 bases; nucleotides outside the gene matches: 11. Germline CDR1 is MNHEY and CDR2 is SVGAGI. This CDR3 is built from 16 residues. CDR3 region: CASRPTSGGAGGELFF. The CDR3, as DNA: TGTGCCAGCAGGCCGACCAGCGGGGGGGCCGGCGGGGAGCTGTTTTTT.

The table lists this clonotype with many counts. CDR3 DNA: TGCAGTGCTAGAGCTCCGGGACAGGGCTACGAGCAGTACTTC. This sequence encodes CSARAPGQGYEQYF. This chain links TRBV20-1 with TRBJ2-7, with 9 bases matching TRBD1. V dropped 1 base and J dropped 3; count of bases not matched to a gene: 4. The germline V gene encodes CDR1 DFQATT and CDR2 SNEGSKA (reference sequence). The CDR3 contains 14 residues.

With respect to this clonotype: This may arise from a read error, as a much more abundant clone is one base away. The CDR3 coding sequence is TGTGCCATCAGTTGGATGGGTAGCGGAGATACGCAGTATTTT. Translated, it gives CAISWMGSGDTQYF. The rearrangement joins TRBV10-3 to TRBJ2-3; D perhaps matches TRBD2 (6 bases). CDR1 ENHRY and CDR2 SYGVKD come from the germline V gene. The CDR3 sequence is 14 residues long. Trimming took 5 bases from V and 5 from J, leaving 14 bases between them.

This clonotype has at least ten counts. This rearrangement joins TRBV5-6 to TRBJ1-6, with D unresolved. With 1 base removed from V and 9 bases from J, the gap between germline ends came to 14 bases. Germline CDR1 SGHDT, CDR2 YYEEEE. CDR3 length: 15 residues. The CDR3 is CASSLSRGSGSPLHF. CDR3 coding DNA: TGTGCCAGCAGCTTGTCGCGGGGTTCCGGTTCACCCCTCCACTTT.

The table lists this clonotype with many counts. The V gene is TRBV5-1, the J gene TRBJ2-5, with D maybe TRBD1 (6 bases). The V end lost 1 base, the J end lost 4 bases, and 11 bases lay between the germline ends. This CDR3 is 14 amino acids long. Per the germline V gene, CDR1 is SGHRS and CDR2 is YFSETQ. CDR3 sequence reads: CASSLTGMRETQYF. In DNA form, the CDR3 reads TGCGCCAGCAGCTTGACAGGGATGAGAGAGACCCAGTACTTC.

This clonotype was counted ten times or more. V usage is TRBV5-6 and J usage is TRBJ1-1, with 8 bases that match TRBD1. Germline V gene sequence: CDR1 SGHDT, CDR2 YYEEEE. CDR3 size: 15 residues. With 3 bases clipped from V and 3 bases from J, the junction kept 7 bases outside the gene matches. This chain's CDR3 is CASSSVPDRDTEAFF. DNA of the CDR3: TGTGCCAGCAGCTCCGTACCGGACAGGGACACTGAAGCTTTCTTT.

This clonotype showed up many times. The gene calls are TRBV12-3 or TRBV12-4 and TRBJ1-2; 8 bases match TRBD1. V trimming: 5 bases; J trimming: 6 bases; junction bases outside the gene matches: 11. The length of the CDR3 is 15 residues. The CDR3 here is CASSPGQGHLNGYTF. CDR3 DNA: TGTGCCAGCAGTCCCGGACAGGGTCATTTAAATGGCTACACCTTC.

This clonotype was detected many times. The V gene is TRBV5-1, the J gene TRBJ1-2; the D is unclear. Germline lookup yields CDR1 SGHRS and CDR2 YFSETQ. V gave up 0 bases and J gave up 9 bases, with 15 bases separating them. The CDR3 extends over 14 amino acids. CDR3 residues: CASSLGHESLRYTF. The CDR3 bases are TGCGCCAGCAGCTTGGGTCATGAGAGTTTACGCTACACCTTC.

This clonotype occurred many times. The chain uses TRBV7-2 and TRBJ2-5, with TRBD2 matching over 9 bases. CDR3 size: 13 residues. From germline, CDR1 is SGHTA and CDR2 FQGNSA. J was trimmed by 5 bases and V by 10 bases; bases with no gene match: 8. CDR3 sequence (DNA): TGTGCCACTGCGGGGGGGCTTTTGGAGACCCAGTACTTC. This codes for CATAGGLLETQYF.

This chain joins TRBV10-2 and TRBJ2-1, with TRBD2 as a possible D gene (6 bases). This CDR3 is 15 amino acids long. V was clipped by 7 bases and J by 0 bases, with 13 bases between them. CDR1 and CDR2 (germline): WSHSY, SAAADI. CDR3 in amino acids: CASNMGGSSYNEQFF. The CDR3 DNA reads as TGCGCCAGCAATATGGGGGGTAGCTCCTACAATGAGCAGTTCTTC.

This clonotype was detected ten times or more. J is TRBJ2-7 and V is TRBV20-1, with 9 bases lining up with TRBD1. Germline values: CDR1 DFQATT, CDR2 SNEGSKA (reference sequence). The CDR3 covers 13 residues. V lost 5 bases and J lost 9; bases outside the gene matches: 11. CDR3 sequence (DNA): TGCAGTGCTCCTTCGGACAGGGGAATAGGGCAGTACTTC. Encoded protein: CSAPSDRGIGQYF.

At least ten counts were recorded for this clonotype. CDR3 residues: CASSRGQGARGANVLTF. CDR3 DNA sequence: TGTGCCAGCAGCCGGGGACAGGGGGCGCGCGGGGCCAACGTCCTGACTTTC. V and J are TRBV6-5 and TRBJ2-6, with 12 positions matching TRBD1. The CDR3 is 17 amino acids. CDR1 is MNHEY and CDR2 is SVGAGI in the germline V gene. The junction had 7 bases not matched to a gene; V was cut back by 6 bases and J by 4 bases.

This clonotype was found many times. As DNA, the CDR3 is TGCGCCAGCAGCCCAGGGGCCTACGAGCAGTACTTC. It codes for CASSPGAYEQYF. This chain links TRBV5-1 with TRBJ2-7, with D tentatively TRBD1 (6 bases). V lost 4 bases and J lost 2, with 7 bases in between. Germline V gene data show CDR1 as SGHRS and CDR2 as YFSETQ. This CDR3 spans 12 amino acids.

This clonotype occurred many times. This sequence joins TRBV5-1 and TRBJ1-1; 8 bases are shared with TRBD1. The CDR3 runs to 15 residues. CDR1 and CDR2 from the germline V gene are SGHRS and YFSETQ. J was trimmed by 5 bases and V by 3 bases; bases with no gene match: 9. CDR3 DNA sequence: TGCGCCAGCAGCTCCACCGGACAGGGAAGAACTGAAGCTTTCTTT. Amino acid sequence: CASSSTGQGRTEAFF.

This clonotype was detected many times. The rearrangement joins TRBV6-5 to TRBJ1-1; TRBD1 might be the D (6 bases). V shed 6 bases and J shed 3 bases, with 14 bases lying between them. This CDR3 has 14 amino acids. The germline gives CDR1 MNHEY, CDR2 SVGAGI. This CDR3 reads CASRNRAQDTEAFF. The CDR3 coding sequence is TGTGCCAGCAGGAACAGGGCGCAGGACACTGAAGCTTTCTTT.

At least ten counts were recorded for this clonotype. The chain joins TRBV5-1 to TRBJ1-2, with D tentatively TRBD1 (6 bases). Germline assignment: CDR1 SGHRS and CDR2 YFSETQ. V was shortened by 0 bases and J by 5 bases, with 11 bases between the two germline ends. The CDR3 spans 14 residues. The CDR3 coding sequence is TGCGCCAGCAGCTTGGACAGGGTTGGATATGGCTACACCTTC. Protein sequence: CASSLDRVGYGYTF.

The rearrangement uses TRBV18 and TRBJ2-2; perhaps TRBD2 as D (5 bases). Trimming left V 2 bases short and J 5 bases short, with 15 bases between. The CDR3 length is 16 residues. CDR1 and CDR2 from the germline V gene are KGHSH and LQKENI. This CDR3 is CASSPEGGWRTGELFF. DNA for the CDR3: TGTGCCAGCTCACCAGAGGGCGGCTGGAGGACCGGGGAGCTGTTTTTT.

This clonotype was picked up many times. V and J are TRBV25-1 and TRBJ2-7; unclear D gene. Germline loops: CDR1 MGHDK, CDR2 SYGVNS. V gave up 5 bases and J gave up 2 bases, with 10 bases separating them. The CDR3 loop spans 13 amino acids. The CDR3 DNA reads as TGTGCCAGCAGTCCTACAGCAACCTACGAGCAGTACTTC. Translated: CASSPTATYEQYF.

This clonotype has at least ten counts. The chain recombines TRBV27 with TRBJ1-6; 7 positions agree with TRBD1. The V and J ends lost 5 bases and 9 bases, in that order; junction bases with no gene match: 10. CDR1 is MNHEY, CDR2 SMNVEV, per germline (reference sequence). This CDR3 has 15 amino acids. Written as DNA, the CDR3 is TGTGCCAGCAGTCCCCTAGGGACAGCAGGTTCACCCCTCCACTTT. Residues: CASSPLGTAGSPLHF.

At least ten counts were recorded for this clonotype. V is TRBV7-2 and J is TRBJ2-7; a possible D gene is TRBD1 (5 bases). The CDR3 is 13 amino acids. Germline lookup yields CDR1 SGHTA and CDR2 FQGNSA. Trimming stripped 5 bases from V and 3 bases from J, with 11 bases between. CDR3 in DNA: TGTGCCAGCAGCACAGCGCAGGGCTACGAGCAGTACTTC. As protein: CASSTAQGYEQYF.